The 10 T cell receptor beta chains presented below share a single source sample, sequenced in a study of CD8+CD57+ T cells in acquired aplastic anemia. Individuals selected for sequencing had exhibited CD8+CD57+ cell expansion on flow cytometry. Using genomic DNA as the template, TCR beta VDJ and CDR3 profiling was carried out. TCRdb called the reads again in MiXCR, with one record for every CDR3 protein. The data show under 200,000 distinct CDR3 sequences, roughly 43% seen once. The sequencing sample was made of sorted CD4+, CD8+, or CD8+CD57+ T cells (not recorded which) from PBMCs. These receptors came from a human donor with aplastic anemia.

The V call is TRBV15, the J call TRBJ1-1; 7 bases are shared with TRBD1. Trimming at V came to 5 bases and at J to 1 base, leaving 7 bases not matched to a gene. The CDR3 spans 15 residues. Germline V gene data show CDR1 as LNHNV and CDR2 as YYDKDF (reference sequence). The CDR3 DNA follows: TGTGCCACCAGCCTCAAACAGGGGACGAACACTGAAGCTTTCTTT. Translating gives CATSLKQGTNTEAFF.

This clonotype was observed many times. The DNA for the CDR3 is TGTGCCAGTAGTAAGGATGGGGGTCAGCCCCAGCATTTT. This codes for CASSKDGGQPQHF. The gene calls are TRBV19 and TRBJ1-5, with a possible D match to TRBD1 (5 bases). Trimming cost V 4 bases and J 6 bases, with 10 bases left between them. In germline, CDR1 is LNHDA, CDR2 SQIVND (reference sequence). The CDR3 is 13 amino acids.

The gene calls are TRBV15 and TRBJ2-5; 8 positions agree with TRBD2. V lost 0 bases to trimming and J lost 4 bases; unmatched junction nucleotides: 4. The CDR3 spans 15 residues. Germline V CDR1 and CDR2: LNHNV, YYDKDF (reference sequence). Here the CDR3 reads CATSRDRGGGETQYF. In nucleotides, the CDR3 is TGTGCCACCAGCAGAGATCGGGGGGGCGGAGAGACCCAGTACTTC. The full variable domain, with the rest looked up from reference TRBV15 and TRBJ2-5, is DAMVIQNPRYQVTQFGKPVTLSCSQTLNHNVMYWYQQKSSQAPKLLFHYYDKDFNNEADTPDNFQSRRPNTSFCFLDIRSPGLGDTAMYLCATSRDRGGGETQYFGPGTRLLVL.

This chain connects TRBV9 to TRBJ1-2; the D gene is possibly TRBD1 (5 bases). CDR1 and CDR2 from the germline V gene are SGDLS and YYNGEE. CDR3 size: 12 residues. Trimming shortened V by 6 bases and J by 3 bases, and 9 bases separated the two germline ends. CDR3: CASTGRDYGYTF. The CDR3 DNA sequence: TGTGCCAGCACAGGGAGGGACTATGGCTACACCTTC.

The CDR3 nucleotides read TGTGCCAGCAGCCAAAGTGGACTAGCGGGAGCACCGGGGGAGACCCAGTACTTC. Protein product: CASSQSGLAGAPGETQYF. The chain links TRBV6-1 to TRBJ2-5; 13 nucleotides line up with TRBD2. Germline V gene sequence: CDR1 MNHNS, CDR2 SASEGT. Germline trimming cut 6 bases from V and 5 bases from J; bases unmatched to any gene: 15. The CDR3 is made up of 18 amino acids.

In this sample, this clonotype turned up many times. The DNA for the CDR3 is TGTGCCAGCTCGACCGGGACAGATAATTCACCCCTCCACTTT. Residues: CASSTGTDNSPLHF. V is TRBV18 and J is TRBJ1-6, with 7 bases lining up with TRBD1. CDR3 length equals 14 residues. V was clipped by 6 bases and J by 5 bases; unmatched bases: 4. Germline values: CDR1 KGHSH, CDR2 LQKENI. The full variable domain, its missing parts supplied by reference TRBV18 and TRBJ1-6, is NAGVMQNPRHLVRRRGQEARLRCSPMKGHSHVYWYRQLPEEGLKFMVYLQKENIIDESGMPKERFSAEFPKEGPSILRIQQVVRGDSAAYFCASSTGTDNSPLHFGNGTRLTVT.

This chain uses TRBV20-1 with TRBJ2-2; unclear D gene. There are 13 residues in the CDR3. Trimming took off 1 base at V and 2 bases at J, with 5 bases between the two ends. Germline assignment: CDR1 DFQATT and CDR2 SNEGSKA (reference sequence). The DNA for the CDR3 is TGCAGTGCTAGAGCCGAAAACACCGGGGAGCTGTTTTTT. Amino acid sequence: CSARAENTGELFF.

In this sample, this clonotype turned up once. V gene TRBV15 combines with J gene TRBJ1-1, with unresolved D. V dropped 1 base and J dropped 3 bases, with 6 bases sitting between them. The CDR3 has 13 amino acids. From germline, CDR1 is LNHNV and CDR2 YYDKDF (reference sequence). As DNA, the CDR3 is TGTGCCACCAGCAGAGGGGTGGACACTGAAGCTTTCTTT. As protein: CATSRGVDTEAFF. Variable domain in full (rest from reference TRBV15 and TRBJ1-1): DAMVIQNPRYQVTQFGKPVTLSCSQTLNHNVMYWYQQKSSQAPKLLFHYYDKDFNNEADTPDNFQSRRPNTSFCFLDIRSPGLGDTAMYLCATSRGVDTEAFFGQGTRLTVV.

The CDR3 DNA follows: TGTGCCAGCAGTTTAATGGTTTCTCATAATTCACCCCTCCACTTT. Translated, it gives CASSLMVSHNSPLHF. V gene TRBV27 combines with J gene TRBJ1-6; no clear D gene. The V gene lost 2 bases and the J gene lost 5 bases, with 10 bases spanning the gap. Germline loops: CDR1 MNHEY, CDR2 SMNVEV (reference sequence). There are 15 residues in the CDR3.

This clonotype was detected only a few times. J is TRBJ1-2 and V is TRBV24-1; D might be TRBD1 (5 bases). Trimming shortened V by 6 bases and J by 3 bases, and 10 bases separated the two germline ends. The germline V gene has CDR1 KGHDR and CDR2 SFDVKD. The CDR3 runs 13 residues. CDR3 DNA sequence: TGTGCCACCAGTAGGGGCCGGGACTATGGCTACACCTTC. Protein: CATSRGRDYGYTF.